The present TCR beta chain was sequenced within a study of cytomegalovirus exposure and HLA in healthy donors. Study information: The same platform used for the 666 first-cohort repertoires was also used for the 100 to 150 validation repertoires, as a later analysis reported.

V lost 5 bases and J lost 4; bases outside the gene matches: 6. CDR3 length: 17 amino acids. Looked up from germline, CDR1 is SGHTA and CDR2 is FQGTGA. A note on this clone: Its antigen is as yet unknown.

Study observations and caveats: In vitro experiments confirmed that three CMV-associated chains were specific for CMV antigens. There were around 160 TCR beta chains listed as cytomegalovirus-associated. In the 100 to 150 validation repertoires, about 94% of cluster scores exceeded 0, per a later analysis.

Generated by immunoSEQ multiplex PCR, the TCRdb table keeps only in-frame clones and is missing some. The table has around 150,000 clones, roughly 80% seen once. The rearrangement joins TRBV7-3 to TRBJ2-2; TRBD2 aligns across 14 bases. The sequence derives from a man between 25 and 39 years old in good health and CMV-seropositive. The sequenced material came from PBMCs. In DNA, the CDR3 is TGTGCCAGCAGCCGACTAGCGGGGGGGCCCACCACCGGGGAGCTGTTTTTT. Translating it yields CASSRLAGGPTTGELFF.